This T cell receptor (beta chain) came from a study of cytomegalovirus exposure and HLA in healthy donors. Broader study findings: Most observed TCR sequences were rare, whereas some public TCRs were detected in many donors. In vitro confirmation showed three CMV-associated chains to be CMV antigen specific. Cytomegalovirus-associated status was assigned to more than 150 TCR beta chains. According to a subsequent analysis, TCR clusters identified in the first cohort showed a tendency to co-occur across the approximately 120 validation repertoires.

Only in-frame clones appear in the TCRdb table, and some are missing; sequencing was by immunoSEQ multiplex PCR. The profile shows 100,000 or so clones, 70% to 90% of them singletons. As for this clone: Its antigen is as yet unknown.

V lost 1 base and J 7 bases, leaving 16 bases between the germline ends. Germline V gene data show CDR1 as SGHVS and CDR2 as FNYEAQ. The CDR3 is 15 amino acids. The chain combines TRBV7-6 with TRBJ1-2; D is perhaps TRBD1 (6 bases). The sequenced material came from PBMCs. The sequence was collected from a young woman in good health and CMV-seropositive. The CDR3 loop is CASSLDPQGNGGYTF. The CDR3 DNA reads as TGTGCCAGCAGCTTAGACCCGCAGGGGAACGGTGGCTACACCTTC. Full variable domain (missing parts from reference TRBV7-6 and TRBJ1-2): GAGVSQSPRYKVTKRGQDVALRCDPISGHVSLYWYRQALGQGPEFLTYFNYEAQQDKSGLPNDRFSAERPEGSISTLTIQRTEQRDSAMYRCASSLDPQGNGGYTFGSGTRLTVV.